The 25 T cell receptor beta chains reported below all come from one sample, sequenced in a study of blood T cell repertoires in COVID-19. Assay: immunoSEQ multiplex PCR; the TCRdb copy retains only in-frame clones and omits some. Among 200,000 or so clones listed, 75% to 85% were seen once. Input material: peripheral blood. The receptors stem from a woman over 75 with COVID-19, enrolled during active disease.

V usage is TRBV5-8 and J usage is TRBJ1-6; no firm D call. The V end lost 2 bases, the J end lost 8 bases, and 20 bases lay between the germline ends. The CDR3 has 17 amino acids. Germline V lookup: CDR1 SGHTS, CDR2 YDEGEE. The CDR3 here is CASSLGYRGILDSPLHF. In DNA form, the CDR3 reads TGTGCCAGCAGCTTAGGTTATCGGGGTATCCTGGATTCACCCCTCCACTTT.

The rearrangement uses TRBV4-1 and TRBJ1-1; no firm D call. This CDR3 spans 15 amino acids. Trimming left V 0 bases short and J 11 bases short, with 19 bases between. The V gene's germline CDR1 is MGHRA and CDR2 YSYEKL. CDR3 DNA sequence: TGCGCCAGCAGCCAAGATTTAACTCGAGGGCGAGAGGCTTTCTTT. It translates to CASSQDLTRGREAFF.

The rearrangement uses TRBV6-5 and TRBJ1-2, with a possible D match to TRBD1 (5 bases). The germline V and J ends were trimmed by 2 bases and 3 bases, with 10 bases remaining between them. The CDR3 has 14 amino acids. The germline V gene encodes CDR1 MNHEY and CDR2 SVGAGI. CDR3 region: CASSYGAGHYGYTF. DNA for the CDR3: TGTGCCAGCAGTTACGGGGCAGGGCACTATGGCTACACCTTC.

This clone was seen a handful of times. The gene calls are TRBV9 and TRBJ2-5, with 16 bases aligning to TRBD2. V dropped 2 bases and J dropped 5; count of bases not matched to a gene: 3. The CDR3 has 16 amino acids. CDR1 is SGDLS and CDR2 is YYNGEE in the germline V gene. The DNA for the CDR3 is TGTGCCAGCAGCGTCGGGACTAGCGGGGGGGCCGAGACCCAGTACTTC. Translated, it gives CASSVGTSGGAETQYF.

The CDR3 nucleotides are TGTGCCAGCAGCTCCACAGGGAGGGCGAACACTGAAGCTTTCTTT. The encoded protein is CASSSTGRANTEAFF. The chain carries TRBV27 and TRBJ1-1; TRBD1 might be the D (6 bases). Germline V CDR1 and CDR2: MNHEY, SMNVEV (reference sequence). CDR3 length: 15 residues. Trimming took 6 bases from V and 1 from J, leaving 15 bases between them.

V and J are TRBV5-1 and TRBJ2-3, with D unresolved. This CDR3 is 15 amino acids long. The V end was cut by 0 bases, the J end by 4 bases, with 12 bases between. Germline V lookup: CDR1 SGHRS, CDR2 YFSETQ. The CDR3 here is CASSLDGRSADTQYF. CDR3 nucleotide sequence: TGCGCCAGCAGCTTGGACGGCAGAAGCGCAGATACGCAGTATTTT.

V usage is TRBV28 and J usage is TRBJ1-2, with 9 bases identical to TRBD1. Germline-derived CDR1 and CDR2 are MDHEN and SYDVKM. CDR3 length: 13 residues. Trimming took 6 bases from V and 5 from J; bases not matched to a gene: 4. In nucleotides, the CDR3 is TGTGCCAGCAGATTGACAGGGGGGTATGGCTACACCTTC. This codes for CASRLTGGYGYTF.

The chain carries TRBV19 and TRBJ2-5; maybe TRBD2 (6 bases). V was clipped by 1 base and J by 0 bases, with 12 bases between them. CDR1 is LNHDA and CDR2 is SQIVND in the germline V gene (reference sequence). The CDR3 totals 16 residues. This chain's CDR3 is CASSIGGGPYQETQYF. The CDR3 DNA reads as TGTGCCAGTAGTATAGGAGGAGGGCCGTACCAAGAGACCCAGTACTTC.

V gene TRBV7-2 combines with J gene TRBJ1-6; 10 positions agree with TRBD1. The CDR3 runs to 16 residues. V gave up 1 base and J gave up 6 bases; unmatched junction bases: 3. Germline loops: CDR1 SGHTA, CDR2 FQGNSA. The CDR3: CASSLVGDRGNSPLHF. The DNA for the CDR3 is TGTGCCAGCAGCTTAGTAGGGGACAGGGGTAATTCACCCCTCCACTTT. The variable domain in full, with the rest retrieved from reference TRBV7-2 and TRBJ1-6, is GAGVSQSPSNKVTEKGKDVELRCDPISGHTALYWYRQSLGQGLEFLIYFQGNSAPDKSGLPSDRFSAERTGGSVSTLTIQRTQQEDSAVYLCASSLVGDRGNSPLHFGNGTRLTVT.

This clone was observed a few times. The chain couples TRBV10-3 to TRBJ2-6, with D possibly being TRBD2 (7 bases). Germline-derived CDR1 and CDR2 are ENHRY and SYGVKD. The germline V and J ends were trimmed by 0 bases and 0 bases, with 9 bases remaining between them. CDR3 length: 17 residues. CDR3 amino acids: CAISESGGASGANVLTF. The CDR3, as DNA: TGTGCCATCAGTGAGTCAGGGGGGGCCTCTGGGGCCAACGTCCTGACTTTC.

The V and J genes are TRBV7-9 and TRBJ2-7; 16 bases are shared with TRBD2. Trimming took 5 bases from V and 0 from J; bases not matched to a gene: 7. From germline, CDR1 is SEHNR and CDR2 FQNEAQ (reference sequence). The CDR3 runs to 18 residues. CDR3 sequence: CASSPGTSGRGPSYEQYF. CDR3 bases: TGTGCCAGCAGCCCCGGGACTAGCGGGAGGGGCCCCTCCTACGAGCAGTACTTC.

This rearrangement joins TRBV2 to TRBJ1-2; the match to TRBD1 covers 7 bases. The junction had 6 bases not matched to a gene; V was cut back by 7 bases and J by 4 bases. CDR3 length: 13 residues. CDR1 is SNHLY and CDR2 is FYNNEI in the germline V gene. The CDR3 region is CASTRAGGYGYTF. The CDR3 DNA reads TGTGCCAGCACCCGTGCAGGGGGCTATGGCTACACCTTC.

This chain joins TRBV30 and TRBJ2-5; D call uncertain. This CDR3 spans 13 amino acids. V dropped 0 bases and J dropped 2 bases, with 7 bases sitting between them. Looked up from germline, CDR1 is GTSNPN and CDR2 is SVGIG (reference sequence). The CDR3 DNA sequence: TGTGCCTGGAGTGTCGGAGCTCAAGAGACCCAGTACTTC. This translates into CAWSVGAQETQYF.

The chain couples TRBV2 to TRBJ2-4, with 11 bases that match TRBD1. The CDR3 sequence is 13 residues long. Trimming at V came to 8 bases and at J to 8 bases, leaving 5 bases not matched to a gene. The V gene's germline CDR1 is SNHLY and CDR2 FYNNEI. This CDR3 reads CASATGQGDIQYF. Here the CDR3 DNA reads TGTGCCAGCGCCACGGGACAGGGGGACATTCAGTACTTC.

The chain links TRBV19 to TRBJ2-5, with 7 nucleotides matching TRBD2. There are 15 residues in the CDR3. V was pared by 5 bases and J by 1 base, with 7 bases of the junction left unmatched. Germline CDR1 and CDR2: LNHDA and SQIVND (reference sequence). CDR3 amino acids: CASSRLGGSQETQYF. The CDR3 bases are TGTGCCAGTAGTCGACTGGGCGGGAGCCAAGAGACCCAGTACTTC.

This clone has more than one count but fewer than ten. The chain links TRBV7-2 to TRBJ2-1; 8 bases align to TRBD2. This CDR3 has 15 amino acids. The ends lost 5 bases at V and 4 bases at J; junction bases unmatched: 7. Germline lookup yields CDR1 SGHTA and CDR2 FQGNSA. CDR3: CASSPSGRGYNEQFF. The CDR3 DNA reads as TGTGCCAGCAGCCCCTCCGGGAGGGGGTACAATGAGCAGTTCTTC.

The chain combines TRBV2 with TRBJ2-7, with 9 bases matching TRBD1. CDR1 SNHLY and CDR2 FYNNEI come from the germline V gene. Unmatched junction bases numbered 5, after V lost 0 bases and J lost 2 bases. This CDR3 contains 16 residues. CDR3 DNA sequence: TGTGCCAGCAGTGAAGCGCTTAGGACAGGGGCCTACGAGCAGTACTTC. It encodes CASSEALRTGAYEQYF.

The V call is TRBV5-8, the J call TRBJ1-4; D remains unclear. Trimming took off 3 bases at V and 4 bases at J, with 16 bases between the two ends. The CDR3 covers 16 residues. Germline lookup yields CDR1 SGHTS and CDR2 YDEGEE. CDR3: CASSYGISRNNEKLFF. The CDR3 nucleotides read TGTGCCAGCAGCTACGGGATCTCCCGGAATAATGAAAAACTGTTTTTT.

This clone was seen only a few times. CDR3 in amino acids: CASSVYGSSSYNEQFF. The CDR3, as DNA: TGTGCCAGCAGCGTATATGGCTCAAGCTCCTACAATGAGCAGTTCTTC. V is TRBV9 and J is TRBJ2-1; D ambiguous. Deletions cut 1 base from V and 0 bases from J, with 11 bases between. The CDR3 contains 16 residues. The germline gives CDR1 SGDLS, CDR2 YYNGEE.

The chain links TRBV7-2 to TRBJ2-1; TRBD2 aligns across 11 bases. The J segment lost 1 base and the V segment lost 2 bases, leaving 1 base of the junction unmatched. The germline V gene has CDR1 SGHTA and CDR2 FQGNSA. This CDR3 region has 16 residues. CDR3 nucleotide sequence: TGTGCCAGCAGCTTAAGGACTAGCGGGTCCTACAATGAGCAGTTCTTC. Its protein is CASSLRTSGSYNEQFF.

For this clone: A junction end diverges from the germline sequence, so it may reflect a read error. The chain is built from TRBV7-3 and TRBJ2-3; D perhaps matches TRBD1 (5 bases). Germline loops: CDR1 SGHTA, CDR2 FQGTGA. CDR3 length equals 16 residues. The CDR3 sequence is CASILRRQGSTDTQYF. Here the CDR3 DNA reads TGTGCCAGCATCTTAAGGCGGCAGGGAAGCACAGATACGCAGTATTTT.

The rearrangement links TRBV28 to TRBJ1-2; 8 bases are a match to TRBD1. The germline gives CDR1 MDHEN, CDR2 SYDVKM. With 5 bases clipped from V and 4 bases from J, the junction kept 6 bases outside the gene matches. CDR3 length equals 14 residues. The DNA of the CDR3 is TGTGCCAGCAGTGCCTCAGGGGGCGGCTATGGCTACACCTTC. Translating gives CASSASGGGYGYTF.

V gene TRBV19 combines with J gene TRBJ1-1, with 7 bases aligning to TRBD1. J was trimmed by 4 bases and V by 1 base; bases with no gene match: 6. Germline CDR1 reads LNHDA; CDR2 reads SQIVND (reference sequence). The CDR3 runs 15 residues. The CDR3 bases are TGTGCCAGTAGTATAGCCACAGGGGCAGCCACTGAAGCTTTCTTT. Residues: CASSIATGAATEAFF.

The chain employs TRBV5-1 and TRBJ2-7; 9 nucleotides line up with TRBD2. CDR3 size: 15 residues. Germline V gene data show CDR1 as SGHRS and CDR2 as YFSETQ. V gave up 0 bases and J gave up 4 bases; unmatched junction bases: 5. Here the CDR3 reads CASSLGGLASYEQYF. The CDR3 DNA sequence: TGCGCCAGCAGCTTGGGTGGACTAGCGAGTTACGAGCAGTACTTC.

The chain is built from TRBV10-3 and TRBJ1-1, with TRBD1 matching 11 bases. The V and J ends lost 10 bases and 4 bases, in that order; junction bases with no gene match: 2. This CDR3 has 12 residues. Germline values: CDR1 ENHRY, CDR2 SYGVKD. DNA for the CDR3: TGTGCCACTGGACAGGGGGCCACTGAAGCTTTCTTT. This encodes CATGQGATEAFF.